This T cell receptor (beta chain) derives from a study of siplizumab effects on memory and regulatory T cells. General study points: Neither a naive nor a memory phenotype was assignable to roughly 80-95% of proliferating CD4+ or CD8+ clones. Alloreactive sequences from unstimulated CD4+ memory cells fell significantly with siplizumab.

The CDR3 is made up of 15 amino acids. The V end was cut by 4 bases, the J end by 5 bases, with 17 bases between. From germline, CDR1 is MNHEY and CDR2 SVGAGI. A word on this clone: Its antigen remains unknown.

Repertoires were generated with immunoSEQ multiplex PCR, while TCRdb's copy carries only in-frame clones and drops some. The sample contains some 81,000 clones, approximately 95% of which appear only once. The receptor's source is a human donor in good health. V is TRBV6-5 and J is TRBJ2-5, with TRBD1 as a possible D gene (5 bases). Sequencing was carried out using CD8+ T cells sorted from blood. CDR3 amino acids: CASSWGRERWETQYF. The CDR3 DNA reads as TGTGCCAGCAGTTGGGGCAGGGAAAGGTGGGAGACCCAGTACTTC.